This TCR beta chain was retrieved from a study of T cells in Graves' hyperthyroidism and ophthalmopathy (dated by TCRdb to the late 2010s). With respect to the entire study: Peripheral blood was sampled at the time of initial diagnosis, prior to any treatment. Thyroid tissue and blood T-cell repertoires from roughly 6 Graves' hyperthyroidism patients were also compared in the study. According to the paper, TCR Vbeta CDR3 sequencing was carried out on about 140 peripheral blood samples, which came from approximately 43 ophthalmopathy, 70 to 80 hyperthyroidism and roughly 17 progressor patients. After sampling, hyperthyroidism patients received methimazole starting at 30 mg daily, and ophthalmopathy patients received high-dose intravenous methylprednisolone. To identify TCR V-J signatures that set the groups apart, the researchers used a discovery cohort of approximately 98 patients, made up of fewer than 50 with Graves' ophthalmopathy and 57 with stable Graves' hyperthyroidism. Prospective prediction of ophthalmopathy was tested in an independent validation cohort consisting of 18 hyperthyroidism patients and some 17 patients who later progressed to ophthalmopathy. The approximately 100 discovery patients were randomly divided into training and test sets at a 7:3 ratio. Results the study describes overall, beyond this receptor: Blood samples also contained most of the expanded thyroid clonotypes (frequency above 0.001), which suggests that blood repertoires may reflect thyroid immune responses. In validation, progression to ophthalmopathy was predicted by the model with 70% to 71% sensitivity and around 75% specificity, a median of approximately 6.5 months before onset. Ophthalmopathy was separated from stable hyperthyroidism by a 13 V-J signature model, with approximately 85% sensitivity and roughly 84% specificity obtained in cross-validation and 80%/75% obtained in testing. Sample size was not statistically predetermined, and blinding of investigators to group allocation was not performed.

A patient counted as having stable Graves' hyperthyroidism if no progression to ophthalmopathy occurred over 18 months of follow-up. The hyperthyroidism patients were between 18 and 65 years old and newly diagnosed, with a disease duration of less than 2 months. Exclusion was applied to patients with uncontrolled infections, other autoimmune diseases, pregnancy or lactation. Diagnoses were based on clinical symptoms, serum thyroxine and TRAb, thyroid ultrasound and orbital computed tomography. Ficoll-Paque density gradient centrifugation was used to isolate PBMCs from about 10 ml of fresh peripheral blood. Trizol reagent was used to extract total RNA, and RNA quality was then checked on an Agilent 2100 Bioanalyzer. The TCR beta CDR3 regions were amplified from the RNA transcripts. For the first round of RT-PCR on the TCR CDR3, the HTBI primer set was used together with the Qiagen OneStep RT-PCR kit. Libraries were constructed in a second round of multiplex PCR, after which size selection and purification were carried out. The libraries were sequenced on an Illumina HiSeq2000 using paired-end 100 bp reads. Per the source publication's procedure: SOAPnuke was used to process the raw data, removing reads that contained adapters or uncalled bases, had a mean Phred below 15, or lacked an exact match to the constant primer or identifier. COPE v1.2.5 was used to merge high-quality paired reads, and clonotypes were defined as unique nucleotide sequences. Clonotypes were aligned to IMGT TRBV, TRBD and TRBJ reference segments using MiTCR v1.1. The analysis included only V-J combinations with a frequency above 0.0001, which together covered around 99% of the repertoires. The TCS score was defined as the ratio of F50 (clonal expansion) to E x V (chaos), calculated using BLOSUM62-based TCRdist between CDR3 peptides within each V-J. Welch's t-statistics and random forest reduced 514 V-J features to some 14, which were used in a naive Bayes classifier (R e1071). TCRdb's own reprocessing of the public reads used fastp at Q25 and MiXCR and kept productive beta chains. For every CDR3 protein sequence, its rows merge into one entry that carries the most common genes and DNA. TCRdb's processing, not the study's, gives the V and J calls here. The sample contains hundreds of thousands of distinct CDR3 sequences, around 15% of them found a single time. The ten largest account for less than 4.5% of the sample.

V drops 3 bases and J drops 3 bases, leaving 12 bases in between. The germline V gene encodes CDR1 SEHNR and CDR2 FQNEAQ (reference sequence). The CDR3 starts with the cysteine, ends with the phenylalanine, and has 14 residues. Only the CDR3 portion is preserved as DNA: 42 bases, with reading frame beginning at the first base. This clonotype was observed at least ten times. What this receptor recognizes is not known. Base qualities are not recorded, but no much larger clone differs from it by a single base. Sequenced input: blood. The receptor chain draws on TRBV7-9 and TRBJ2-7; the D gene is possibly TRBD2, with 5 bases matching. The receptor comes from a woman aged 25-40 years with Graves' hyperthyroidism. The CDR3 reads as follows: CASSLAGSFYEQYF. The DNA sequence is as follows: TGTGCCAGCAGCTTGGCGGGCAGCTTCTACGAGCAGTACTTC.